Below are 24 T cell receptor beta chains sequenced from a single sample in a study of CD8 T cells in ankylosing spondylitis. A single record per CDR3 protein comes from TCRdb applying MiXCR to the 5' RACE reads. The sample includes roughly 240,000 distinct CDR3 sequences, roughly a third seen only once; the top ten take 4% to 5.5%. The material sequenced was blood, either unsorted or a sorted T cell fraction (not recorded which). The receptors derive from a male donor with ankylosing spondylitis or in good health (not recorded which).

The genes are TRBV12-3 or TRBV12-4 and TRBJ1-5; D not resolved. The CDR3 runs to 15 residues. V lost 7 bases to trimming and J lost 1 base, with 14 bases between them. The CDR3 nucleotides read TGTGCCAGCAAAAAGGCCGGGAAAAGCAATCAGCCCCAGCATTTT. This translates into CASKKAGKSNQPQHF.

CDR3: CSVGPNTDTQYF. CDR3 in DNA: TGCAGCGTTGGGCCAAACACAGATACGCAGTATTTT. The chain is built from TRBV29-1 and TRBJ2-3; D gene uncertain. CDR1 is SQVTM, CDR2 ANQGSEA, per germline. Trimming pared 4 bases from V and 2 bases from J, leaving 7 bases between. CDR3 length: 12 residues.

This clonotype has only a few counts. The chain recombines TRBV9 with TRBJ1-1; D remains unclear. Trimming pared 4 bases from V and 5 bases from J, leaving 18 bases between. Per the germline V gene, CDR1 is SGDLS and CDR2 is YYNGEE. The CDR3 extends over 15 amino acids. The CDR3 nucleotides read TGTGCCAGCAGCCTAACCGGGGTCGGGTGGACTGAAGCTTTCTTT. Its protein product is CASSLTGVGWTEAFF. The variable domain in full, with the rest retrieved from reference TRBV9 and TRBJ1-1, is DSGVTQTPKHLITATGQRVTLRCSPRSGDLSVYWYQQSLDQGLQFLIQYYNGEERAKGNILERFSAQQFPDLHSELNLSSLELGDSALYFCASSLTGVGWTEAFFGQGTRLTVV.

The gene calls are TRBV20-1 and TRBJ2-1; 9 nucleotides match TRBD2. Germline V gene lookup returns CDR1 DFQATT and CDR2 SNEGSKA (reference sequence). The CDR3 extends over 18 amino acids. J gave up 0 bases and V 1 base, and 10 bases lay outside the gene matches. The CDR3 bases are TGCAGTGCTAGAGCACCGGGACTAGCAATGAGCTCCTACAATGAGCAGTTCTTC. It codes for CSARAPGLAMSSYNEQFF.

J is TRBJ2-3 and V is TRBV7-2, with D maybe TRBD2 (7 bases). V was trimmed by 5 bases and J by 4 bases, leaving 19 bases between them. The CDR3 is 16 residues long. Per the germline V gene, CDR1 is SGHTA and CDR2 is FQGNSA. The CDR3 here is CASSLVFGGGPDTQYF. CDR3 nucleotides: TGTGCCAGCAGCCTCGTGTTTGGGGGGGGGCCAGATACGCAGTATTTT. The variable domain in full, completed from reference TRBV7-2 and TRBJ2-3, reads GAGVSQSPSNKVTEKGKDVELRCDPISGHTALYWYRQSLGQGLEFLIYFQGNSAPDKSGLPSDRFSAERTGGSVSTLTIQRTQQEDSAVYLCASSLVFGGGPDTQYFGPGTRLTVL.

This clonotype was recorded at least ten times. The gene calls are TRBV29-1 and TRBJ2-2; D ambiguous. Germline V lookup: CDR1 SQVTM, CDR2 ANQGSEA. Trimming took 7 bases from V and 2 from J, leaving 8 bases between them. The CDR3 is 12 residues long. The CDR3 is CSGLANTGELFF. CDR3 in DNA: TGCAGCGGACTGGCTAACACCGGGGAGCTGTTTTTT.

This clonotype occurred a few times. The genes are TRBV12-3 or TRBV12-4 and TRBJ2-7, with 8 nucleotides matching TRBD1. V was pared by 4 bases and J by 0 bases, with 2 bases of the junction left unmatched. CDR3 length equals 14 residues. CDR3 in DNA: TGTGCCAGCAGTTGGACAGGGACCTCCTACGAGCAGTACTTC. It codes for CASSWTGTSYEQYF.

The chain recombines TRBV20-1 with TRBJ1-3; no definite D call. V was clipped by 0 bases and J by 7 bases, with 16 bases between them. The CDR3 extends over 15 amino acids. The germline V gene encodes CDR1 DFQATT and CDR2 SNEGSKA (reference sequence). The CDR3, as DNA: TGCAGTGCTAGAGATTCAGCTACTTCGGGCAACACCATATATTTT. Translation: CSARDSATSGNTIYF.

The chain recombines TRBV9 with TRBJ2-1; D may be TRBD1 or TRBD2 (5 bases each). V lost 3 bases to trimming and J lost 4 bases, with 14 bases between them. Germline-derived CDR1 and CDR2 are SGDLS and YYNGEE. The CDR3 is made up of 15 amino acids. The CDR3: CASSAGTPSYNEQFF. Written as DNA, the CDR3 is TGTGCCAGCAGCGCCGGGACCCCCTCGTACAATGAGCAGTTCTTC.

J is TRBJ2-2 and V is TRBV7-2; TRBD2 might be the D (5 bases). Trimming stripped 1 base from V and 9 bases from J, with 9 bases between. This CDR3 contains 13 residues. Germline V lookup: CDR1 SGHTA, CDR2 FQGNSA. Here the CDR3 reads CASSLVDGRELFF. In DNA form, the CDR3 reads TGTGCCAGCAGCTTAGTGGACGGGAGGGAGCTGTTTTTT.

This clonotype has just a few counts. The V call is TRBV20-1, the J call TRBJ2-3, with unresolved D. The germline CDR1 and CDR2 sequences are DFQATT and SNEGSKA (reference sequence). V was trimmed by 4 bases and J by 2 bases, leaving 7 bases between them. The CDR3 runs to 12 residues. CDR3 region: CSATDNTDTQYF. The CDR3 DNA follows: TGCAGTGCTACCGACAACACAGATACGCAGTATTTT.

The J gene is TRBJ2-3, the V gene TRBV9, with no clear D. CDR3 length equals 15 residues. CDR1 is SGDLS and CDR2 is YYNGEE in the germline V gene. Trimming took 4 bases from V and 0 from J, leaving 12 bases between them. This CDR3 reads CASSPRSDSTDTQYF. CDR3 nucleotides: TGTGCCAGCAGCCCGAGAAGCGATAGCACAGATACGCAGTATTTT.

J is TRBJ2-2 and V is TRBV20-1, with TRBD1 as a possible D gene (5 bases). The V end lost 6 bases, the J end lost 1 base, and 9 bases lay between the germline ends. This CDR3 contains 13 residues. The germline V gene encodes CDR1 DFQATT and CDR2 SNEGSKA (reference sequence). The CDR3 reads CSANDRNTGELFF. The DNA for the CDR3 is TGCAGTGCGAACGACAGGAACACCGGGGAGCTGTTTTTT.

The V call is TRBV20-1, the J call TRBJ2-1; 9 positions agree with TRBD1. CDR1 and CDR2 from the germline V gene are DFQATT and SNEGSKA (reference sequence). The CDR3 covers 17 residues. CDR3 in DNA: TGCAGCGCACAGGGGGCGAGGAGAGGGGGAGTGAGCAATGAGCAGTTCTTC. It translates to CSAQGARRGGVSNEQFF.

The CDR3 sequence is CASSPRDRIYEQYF. The CDR3 DNA reads as TGTGCCAGCAGTCCCCGGGACAGAATCTACGAGCAGTACTTC. The chain is built from TRBV27 and TRBJ2-7; 7 nucleotides match TRBD1. The V segment lost 5 bases and the J segment 3 bases; nucleotides outside the gene matches: 7. There are 14 residues in the CDR3. CDR1 is MNHEY and CDR2 is SMNVEV in the germline V gene (reference sequence).

This clonotype was seen a few times. The V call is TRBV15, the J call TRBJ1-4; 11 nucleotides agree with TRBD1. The germline V gene has CDR1 LNHNV and CDR2 YYDKDF (reference sequence). With 5 bases clipped from V and 7 bases from J, the junction kept 6 bases outside the gene matches. This CDR3 region has 15 residues. CDR3 nucleotides: TGTGCCACCAGCCCCTGGACAGGGGGCGTTGAAAAACTGTTTTTT. As protein: CATSPWTGGVEKLFF.

This chain uses TRBV11-2 with TRBJ2-1; 7 bases are shared with TRBD2. The V segment lost 5 bases and the J segment 10 bases; nucleotides outside the gene matches: 11. The CDR3 is 14 amino acids. Germline CDR1 and CDR2: SGHAT and FQNNGV. CDR3 sequence reads: CASSLPTGAGEQFF. The CDR3 nucleotides are TGTGCCAGCAGCCTACCCACCGGAGCGGGGGAGCAGTTCTTC. Variable domain in full (rest from reference TRBV11-2 and TRBJ2-1): EAGVAQSPRYKIIEKRQSVAFWCNPISGHATLYWYQQILGQGPKLLIQFQNNGVVDDSQLPKDRFSAERLKGVDSTLKIQPAKLEDSAVYLCASSLPTGAGEQFFGPGTRLTVL.

This clonotype was counted only a few times. The rearrangement joins TRBV27 to TRBJ2-3; D gene unclear. The CDR3 totals 15 residues. Between the trimmed V and J ends, which lost 3 bases and 6 bases, there was a span of 16 bases. Germline V gene data show CDR1 as MNHEY and CDR2 as SMNVEV (reference sequence). CDR3 protein: CASSFSLGLSDTQYF. For the CDR3, the DNA is TGTGCCAGCAGTTTCTCCCTCGGTCTGTCCGATACGCAGTATTTT.

This clonotype was counted a few times. The J gene is TRBJ2-7, the V gene TRBV20-1, with 9 bases identical to TRBD1. This CDR3 spans 13 amino acids. Germline trimming cut 4 bases from V and 2 bases from J; bases unmatched to any gene: 3. Looked up from germline, CDR1 is DFQATT and CDR2 is SNEGSKA (reference sequence). The CDR3 is CSAKQGATYEQYF. DNA for the CDR3: TGCAGTGCTAAACAGGGGGCGACCTACGAGCAGTACTTC.

A few counts support this clonotype. J is TRBJ1-4 and V is TRBV5-5; D is uncertain. The CDR3 runs 15 residues. V shed 0 bases and J shed 0 bases, with 6 bases lying between them. CDR1 and CDR2 (germline): SGHKS, YYEKEE (reference sequence). The CDR3 reads CASSLDRATNEKLFF. As DNA, the CDR3 is TGTGCCAGCAGCTTGGACAGAGCAACTAATGAAAAACTGTTTTTT.

This clonotype has a handful of counts. The chain carries TRBV10-3 and TRBJ2-3; TRBD1 agrees at 7 bases. CDR3 length equals 15 residues. The germline V gene encodes CDR1 ENHRY and CDR2 SYGVKD. After removal of 4 bases from V and 2 bases from J, the junction contained 6 bases not matched to a gene. The DNA for the CDR3 is TGTGCCATCAGTGCTCAGGGGGTGGACACAGATACGCAGTATTTT. It is translated as CAISAQGVDTDTQYF.

There are a few counts of this clonotype. In DNA form, the CDR3 reads TGTGCCAGCAAACCTACGGTTAACCCCTACAATGAGCAGTTCTTC. This translates into CASKPTVNPYNEQFF. The chain employs TRBV12-3 or TRBV12-4 and TRBJ2-1; no clear D. The CDR3 length is 15 residues. V dropped 7 bases and J dropped 2 bases, with 15 bases sitting between them.

This clonotype was observed a few times. The chain joins TRBV10-3 to TRBJ2-7, with 9 bases aligning to TRBD2. The trim removed 7 bases at V and 0 bases at J, leaving 1 base unmatched. Germline assignment: CDR1 ENHRY and CDR2 SYGVKD. The CDR3 extends over 13 amino acids. The DNA of the CDR3 is TGTGCCATCACTAGCGGGGACTCCTACGAGCAGTACTTC. Protein: CAITSGDSYEQYF.

V usage is TRBV6-1 and J usage is TRBJ1-1; TRBD1 is a possible D gene (6 bases). Germline-derived CDR1 and CDR2 are MNHNS and SASEGT. V was shortened by 6 bases and J by 6 bases, with 14 bases between the two germline ends. The CDR3 has 13 amino acids. The CDR3 here is CASSGTYQAEAFF. Written as DNA, the CDR3 is TGTGCCAGCAGCGGGACATACCAAGCTGAAGCTTTCTTT.